Listed here is a single T cell receptor beta chain. Its specificity is unknown. This entry is derived from a study of cytomegalovirus exposure and HLA in healthy donors. General study results and limits: Listed as cytomegalovirus-associated were roughly 180 TCR beta chains.

Produced via immunoSEQ multiplex PCR; TCRdb's table is partial and in-frame only. The sample shows some 150,000 clones, roughly 90% of them seen only once. The CDR3 extends over 15 amino acids. The J segment lost 5 bases and the V segment lost 6 bases, leaving 8 bases of the junction unmatched. Per the germline V gene, CDR1 is KGHSH and CDR2 is LQKENI. This chain joins TRBV18 and TRBJ2-1; 9 nucleotides agree with TRBD1. Sequencing was performed on PBMCs. This TCR was recovered from a young man in good health and CMV-seropositive. The CDR3 sequence: CASSPGQGSDNEQFF. CDR3 nucleotide sequence: TGTGCCAGCTCCCCGGGACAGGGATCGGACAATGAGCAGTTCTTC. Looking up the rest from reference TRBV18 and TRBJ2-1 gives the full variable domain: NAGVMQNPRHLVRRRGQEARLRCSPMKGHSHVYWYRQLPEEGLKFMVYLQKENIIDESGMPKERFSAEFPKEGPSILRIQQVVRGDSAAYFCASSPGQGSDNEQFFGPGTRLTVL.